A single sample gave rise to the 11 T cell receptor beta chains below, sequenced in a study of T cell responses to AZD1222 COVID-19 vaccine. Only in-frame clones appear in the TCRdb table, and some are missing; sequencing was by immunoSEQ multiplex PCR. Of some 31,000 clones listed, approximately 78% are singletons. The input for sequencing was peripheral blood, taken 28 days after the second AZD1222 dose. All receptors derive from an adult who received the AZD1222 COVID-19 vaccine.

The chain couples TRBV4-1 to TRBJ1-5; 8 bases match TRBD1. CDR1 and CDR2 (germline): MGHRA, YSYEKL. After removal of 1 base from V and 7 bases from J, the junction contained 9 bases not matched to a gene. The CDR3 is 16 amino acids. CDR3 region: CASSQGETGVWQPQHF. The CDR3 DNA follows: TGCGCCAGCAGCCAAGGGGAGACAGGGGTTTGGCAGCCCCAGCATTTT.

This clone showed up just a few times. This chain links TRBV27 with TRBJ1-6; tentative D call: TRBD1 (5 bases). The CDR3 is 15 amino acids. The germline V gene encodes CDR1 MNHEY and CDR2 SMNVEV (reference sequence). V was clipped by 3 bases and J by 9 bases, with 15 bases between them. CDR3 nucleotides: TGTGCCAGCAGTTTTGACGCCAGGGTAGGTTCACCCCTCCACTTT. Translating gives CASSFDARVGSPLHF.

Here the CDR3 reads CASSPGWGPGDTIYF. CDR3 DNA sequence: TGTGCCAGCAGCCCCGGCTGGGGCCCAGGAGACACCATATATTTT. This rearrangement joins TRBV3-1 (or the pseudogene TRBV3-2) to TRBJ1-3; a possible D gene is TRBD1 (5 bases). Trimming stripped 4 bases from V and 8 bases from J, with 18 bases between. The CDR3 runs to 15 residues. Germline V CDR1 and CDR2: LGHDT, YNNKEL (reference sequence).

The gene calls are TRBV11-2 and TRBJ2-3; the match to TRBD2 covers 7 bases. The CDR3 is made up of 17 amino acids. Germline V gene sequence: CDR1 SGHAT, CDR2 FQNNGV. Trimming at V came to 0 bases and at J to 0 bases, leaving 6 bases not matched to a gene. The CDR3 DNA sequence: TGTGCCAGCAGCTTAGAGGGTAGCGGGCTTAGCACAGATACGCAGTATTTT. It codes for CASSLEGSGLSTDTQYF.

This chain links TRBV6-7 with TRBJ2-7; 12 bases fit TRBD1. TRBV6-7 is an open reading frame whose function is uncertain. The CDR3 totals 16 residues. Germline trimming cut 6 bases from V and 3 bases from J; bases unmatched to any gene: 9. The CDR3 loop reads CASSLTGTGGFYEQYV. CDR3 DNA sequence: TGTGCCAGCAGCCTTACCGGGACAGGGGGCTTCTACGAGCAGTACGTC.

The V and J genes are TRBV7-2 and TRBJ1-2; D is possibly TRBD1 (5 bases). The CDR3 runs to 16 residues. Germline CDR1 SGHTA, CDR2 FQGNSA. Deletions cut 4 bases from V and 4 bases from J, with 19 bases between. DNA of the CDR3: TGTGCCAGCAGCTCCCAATTCCGGGACCTTCGCTATGGCTACACCTTC. It translates to CASSSQFRDLRYGYTF.

This clone was observed once. This rearrangement joins TRBV28 to TRBJ1-2; D remains unclear. V shed 6 bases and J shed 5 bases, with 4 bases lying between them. This CDR3 comprises 10 residues. The V gene's germline CDR1 is MDHEN and CDR2 SYDVKM. The CDR3 DNA follows: TGTGCCAGCAGCCGATATGGCTACACCTTC. Translating gives CASSRYGYTF.

The V and J genes are TRBV18 and TRBJ2-5; TRBD1 might be the D (5 bases). Germline V gene sequence: CDR1 KGHSH, CDR2 LQKENI. The V and J ends lost 5 bases and 1 base respectively, with 8 bases between them. The CDR3 is made up of 13 amino acids. CDR3 protein: CASSFGAQETQYF. For the CDR3, the DNA is TGTGCCAGCTCATTTGGGGCCCAAGAGACCCAGTACTTC.

The chain is built from TRBV7-8 and TRBJ2-1, with 7 positions matching TRBD2. Germline V gene lookup returns CDR1 SGHVS and CDR2 FQNEAQ. The CDR3 runs to 16 residues. V was clipped by 1 base and J by 7 bases; unmatched bases: 10. The CDR3: CASSLVPAGIGNEQFF. For the CDR3, the DNA is TGTGCCAGCAGCTTAGTCCCAGCGGGAATTGGTAATGAGCAGTTCTTC.

This chain connects TRBV12-5 to TRBJ2-1, with D possibly matching TRBD2 (6 bases). The CDR3 consists of 15 residues. In germline, CDR1 is LGHNT, CDR2 FRNRAP. The ends were cut back, 6 bases at V and 5 bases at J, with 17 bases in the middle. The CDR3 loop is CASGITVAGNNEQFF. The CDR3 region has the DNA TGTGCTAGTGGAATTACGGTGGCGGGAAACAATGAGCAGTTCTTC.

The chain recombines TRBV11-2 with TRBJ1-2; 7 bases are a match to TRBD1. Per the germline V gene, CDR1 is SGHAT and CDR2 is FQNNGV. The CDR3 contains 15 residues. The V gene end was trimmed by 11 bases and the J gene end by 4 bases; junction bases not matched to a gene: 16. Written as DNA, the CDR3 is TGTGCCGGCACCCTATCAGGGGGAAGGGTCTATGGCTACACCTTC. Translating gives CAGTLSGGRVYGYTF.